Below, 7 T cell receptor beta chains from the same sample are listed, as sequenced in a study of graft-versus-host responses after intestinal transplantation. Clones were sequenced by immunoSEQ multiplex PCR, and TCRdb holds only the in-frame ones, with some missing. The sample yields about 88,000 clones, about nine tenths seen once. What these receptors recognize is not known. Material: unstimulated CD4+ T cells sorted from spleen or lymph node cells, obtained before intestinal transplant. Receptor source: a human donor who received an intestinal transplant.

This clone was observed a single time. The chain joins TRBV25-1 to TRBJ1-6, with TRBD1 identical over 8 bases. Unmatched junction bases numbered 6, after V lost 8 bases and J lost 9 bases. The germline CDR1 and CDR2 sequences are MGHDK and SYGVNS. The CDR3 spans 13 residues. The DNA of the CDR3 is TGTGCCAGCGGAGGACAGGGTGGTTCACCCCTCCACTTT. Translated: CASGGQGGSPLHF.

This clone was seen only a few times. This CDR3 is CASSSLTGDHGYTF. CDR3 nucleotides: TGTGCCAGCAGTTCCCTGACAGGGGACCATGGCTACACCTTC. V usage is TRBV6-6 and J usage is TRBJ1-2; 8 bases are a match to TRBD1. Germline V gene sequence: CDR1 MNHNY, CDR2 SVGAGI (reference sequence). The V and J ends lost 4 bases and 6 bases, in that order; junction bases with no gene match: 7. CDR3 length: 14 amino acids.

This chain links TRBV10-3 with TRBJ2-2; TRBD2 matches at 10 bases. This CDR3 comprises 15 residues. The germline V gene encodes CDR1 ENHRY and CDR2 SYGVKD. V was clipped by 4 bases and J by 6 bases; unmatched bases: 5. The CDR3, as DNA: TGTGCCATCAGTGGAGCGGGGGGGCCGGCCGGGGAGCTGTTTTTT. It specifies CAISGAGGPAGELFF.

This sequence joins TRBV6-6 and TRBJ2-7; 10 bases are shared with TRBD1. The V gene end was trimmed by 5 bases and the J gene end by 4 bases; junction bases not matched to a gene: 8. The CDR3 contains 15 residues. CDR1 MNHNY and CDR2 SVGAGI come from the germline V gene (reference sequence). CDR3 loop: CASSTGTGEYYEQYF. The CDR3 DNA reads as TGTGCCAGCAGTACCGGGACAGGGGAGTATTACGAGCAGTACTTC.

The V call is TRBV10-3, the J call TRBJ1-3, with TRBD1 matching 8 bases. Trimming took 11 bases from V and 6 from J; bases not matched to a gene: 3. CDR3 length equals 11 residues. CDR1 is ENHRY and CDR2 is SYGVKD in the germline V gene. The CDR3 DNA is TGTGCCCTGGGACAGGCAAACACCATATATTTT. Residues: CALGQANTIYF.

The chain is built from TRBV12-5 and TRBJ2-1; D is possibly TRBD2 (5 bases). The CDR3 contains 16 residues. Germline values: CDR1 LGHNT, CDR2 FRNRAP. Trimming left V 0 bases short and J 3 bases short, with 12 bases between. The CDR3 spells CASGLVRAAGYNEQFF. CDR3 DNA: TGTGCTAGTGGTTTGGTACGTGCGGCGGGCTACAATGAGCAGTTCTTC. Full variable domain (outside the CDR3, taken from reference TRBV12-5 and TRBJ2-1): DARVTQTPRHKVTEMGQEVTMRCQPILGHNTVFWYRQTMMQGLELLAYFRNRAPLDDSGMPKDRFSAEMPDATLATLKIQPSEPRDSAVYFCASGLVRAAGYNEQFFGPGTRLTVL.

The chain couples TRBV19 to TRBJ2-7; TRBD1 agrees at 8 bases. The germline V gene encodes CDR1 LNHDA and CDR2 SQIVND (reference sequence). There are 15 residues in the CDR3. The V and J ends lost 5 bases and 2 bases, in that order; junction bases with no gene match: 8. The CDR3 spells CASSATRDRTYEQYF. In nucleotides, the CDR3 is TGTGCCAGTAGTGCGACCCGGGACAGGACCTACGAGCAGTACTTC.